These 31 T cell receptor beta chains were sequenced from one sample in a study of OX40 agonist ivuxolimab in advanced cancers. This table comes from immunoSEQ multiplex PCR, and its TCRdb copy is limited to in-frame clones, with some not included. The data hold tens of thousands of clones, with approximately 87% observed a single time. The sample was CD4+ or CD8+ T cells sorted from blood, taken in a trial of the OX40 agonist ivuxolimab. The origin of the receptors is an adult with an advanced solid tumor such as melanoma, head and neck, liver or kidney cancer.

This rearrangement joins TRBV2 to TRBJ2-3; D is possibly TRBD1 (6 bases). This CDR3 comprises 12 residues. The ends were cut back, 5 bases at V and 4 bases at J, with 7 bases in the middle. The germline CDR1 and CDR2 sequences are SNHLY and FYNNEI. The CDR3 region is CASSPGADTQYF. CDR3 in DNA: TGTGCCAGCAGTCCAGGGGCAGATACGCAGTATTTT.

This chain uses TRBV7-9 with TRBJ1-1; the match to TRBD1 covers 9 bases. Trimming took 5 bases from V and 1 from J; bases not matched to a gene: 8. The CDR3 sequence is 16 residues long. Germline CDR1 reads SEHNR; CDR2 reads FQNEAQ (reference sequence). The CDR3, as DNA: TGTGCCAGCAGCCCGTGGACAGGGGTTTCGAACACTGAAGCTTTCTTT. Translation: CASSPWTGVSNTEAFF.

The chain combines TRBV5-6 with TRBJ1-3; D call uncertain. Germline loops: CDR1 SGHDT, CDR2 YYEEEE. With 0 bases removed from V and 4 bases from J, the gap between germline ends came to 11 bases. There are 15 residues in the CDR3. The CDR3 here is CASSLGFSGGNTIYF. CDR3 DNA sequence: TGTGCCAGCAGCTTGGGTTTCTCTGGGGGAAACACCATATATTTT.

V gene TRBV19 combines with J gene TRBJ2-2; D ambiguous. The germline V gene encodes CDR1 LNHDA and CDR2 SQIVND (reference sequence). The V and J ends lost 7 bases and 3 bases respectively, with 18 bases between them. The CDR3 extends over 16 amino acids. CDR3 sequence reads: CASKGGAVGHTGELFF. CDR3 nucleotides: TGTGCCAGTAAGGGTGGTGCGGTCGGTCACACCGGGGAGCTGTTTTTT. The full variable domain, completed using reference TRBV19 and TRBJ2-2, is DGGITQSPKYLFRKEGQNVTLSCEQNLNHDAMYWYRQDPGQGLRLIYYSQIVNDFQKGDIAEGYSVSREKKESFPLTVTSAQKNPTAFYLCASKGGAVGHTGELFFGEGSRLTVL.

The rearrangement links TRBV6-5 to TRBJ1-2; a possible D gene is TRBD1 (6 bases). The CDR3 extends over 13 amino acids. Per the germline V gene, CDR1 is MNHEY and CDR2 is SVGAGI. The V end lost 6 bases, the J end lost 4 bases, and 12 bases lay between the germline ends. The CDR3 spells CASRPRTAYGYTF. The CDR3 nucleotides are TGTGCCAGCAGACCAAGGACAGCCTATGGCTACACCTTC.

The chain is built from TRBV30 and TRBJ2-5; the D gene is possibly TRBD2 (7 bases). CDR1 and CDR2 (germline): GTSNPN, SVGIG (reference sequence). The CDR3 extends over 13 amino acids. With 0 bases removed from V and 5 bases from J, the gap between germline ends came to 10 bases. CDR3 amino acids: CAWSVRGGETQYF. The CDR3 nucleotides are TGTGCCTGGAGTGTAAGGGGGGGTGAGACCCAGTACTTC.

The V gene is TRBV5-1, the J gene TRBJ2-3, with D uncertain. The V gene lost 4 bases and the J gene lost 3 bases, with 18 bases spanning the gap. CDR3 size: 16 residues. Germline CDR1 is SGHRS and CDR2 is YFSETQ. Here the CDR3 DNA reads TGCGCCAGCAGCCCACGGGCGTTGTGGACGACAGATACGCAGTATTTT. This gives the protein CASSPRALWTTDTQYF. Combining the CDR3 with reference TRBV5-1 and TRBJ2-3 gives the whole variable domain KAGVTQTPRYLIKTRGQQVTLSCSPISGHRSVSWYQQTPGQGLQFLFEYFSETQRNKGNFPGRFSGRQFSNSRSEMNVSTLELGDSALYLCASSPRALWTTDTQYFGPGTRLTVL.

The J gene is TRBJ1-2, the V gene TRBV7-9, with D uncertain. Trimming took off 4 bases at V and 4 bases at J, with 7 bases between the two ends. The CDR3 runs 12 residues. The germline V gene has CDR1 SEHNR and CDR2 FQNEAQ (reference sequence). The CDR3 reads CASSSVFYGYTF. CDR3 in DNA: TGTGCCAGCAGCTCGGTGTTCTATGGCTACACCTTC.

J is TRBJ1-4 and V is TRBV28, with D tentatively TRBD1 (6 bases). V was pared by 2 bases and J by 3 bases, with 13 bases between. Germline loops: CDR1 MDHEN, CDR2 SYDVKM. This CDR3 comprises 16 residues. CDR3 nucleotides: TGTGCCAGCAGTTTAGGGGGCGCCCTGGCTAATGAAAAACTGTTTTTT. Its protein is CASSLGGALANEKLFF.

In its sample, this clone was seen once. The chain couples TRBV25-1 to TRBJ1-1; D gene uncertain. The CDR3 is made up of 16 amino acids. Trimming pared 0 bases from V and 1 base from J, leaving 12 bases between. Germline V lookup: CDR1 MGHDK, CDR2 SYGVNS. The chain's CDR3 is CASSEYKAEGNTEAFF. DNA for the CDR3: TGTGCCAGCAGTGAATATAAGGCCGAAGGGAACACTGAAGCTTTCTTT. Full variable domain (rest looked up from reference TRBV25-1 and TRBJ1-1): EADIYQTPRYLVIGTGKKITLECSQTMGHDKMYWYQQDPGMELHLIHYSYGVNSTEKGDLSSESTVSRIRTEHFPLTLESARPSHTSQYLCASSEYKAEGNTEAFFGQGTRLTVV.

This chain links TRBV27 with TRBJ2-2; 7 bases map to TRBD1. The germline CDR1 and CDR2 sequences are MNHEY and SMNVEV (reference sequence). This CDR3 contains 15 residues. V lost 7 bases to trimming and J lost 6 bases; unmatched junction nucleotides: 11. The CDR3 bases are TGTGCCAGCAACCCGACAGGGTTCGTTGCCGGGGAGCTGTTTTTT. It translates to CASNPTGFVAGELFF.

The J gene is TRBJ2-5, the V gene TRBV11-3, with 7 bases fitting TRBD2. The ends lost 5 bases at V and 5 bases at J; junction bases unmatched: 8. Germline V gives CDR1 SGHNT, CDR2 YENEEA. The CDR3 has 14 residues. This CDR3 is CASSPGDYKETQYF. DNA of the CDR3: TGTGCCAGCAGCCCGGGGGACTATAAGGAGACCCAGTACTTC.

The chain combines TRBV7-6 with TRBJ2-5, with D perhaps TRBD2 (6 bases). CDR3 size: 16 residues. Germline values: CDR1 SGHVS, CDR2 FNYEAQ. Trimming removed 4 bases at V and 6 bases at J, with 21 bases between. The CDR3 loop reads CASSSQGGVGLKTQYF. The CDR3 coding sequence is TGTGCCAGCAGCTCTCAAGGCGGGGTGGGCTTAAAGACCCAGTACTTC.

The table lists this clone with a count of one. The gene calls are TRBV28 and TRBJ2-5; the match to TRBD2 covers 13 bases. Germline values: CDR1 MDHEN, CDR2 SYDVKM. This CDR3 is 17 amino acids long. V trimming: 3 bases; J trimming: 5 bases; junction bases outside the gene matches: 9. As DNA, the CDR3 is TGTGCCAGCAGTTTGTCGACTAGCGGGGGGAGGAGGGAGACCCAGTACTTC. It specifies CASSLSTSGGRRETQYF. Supplemented by reference TRBV28 and TRBJ2-5, the full variable domain reads DVKVTQSSRYLVKRTGEKVFLECVQDMDHENMFWYRQDPGLGLRLIYFSYDVKMKEKGDIPEGYSVSREKKERFSLILESASTNQTSMYLCASSLSTSGGRRETQYFGPGTRLLVL.

This chain uses TRBV29-1 with TRBJ1-2; the D gene is possibly TRBD1 (5 bases). The CDR3 covers 11 residues. The V end was cut by 6 bases, the J end by 10 bases, with 15 bases between. Germline values: CDR1 SQVTM, CDR2 ANQGSEA. CDR3 amino acids: CSVVEGESYTF. The CDR3 bases are TGCAGCGTAGTTGAAGGGGAGTCCTACACCTTC.

The V gene is TRBV9, the J gene TRBJ1-4; maybe TRBD1 (6 bases). From germline, CDR1 is SGDLS and CDR2 YYNGEE. The V gene lost 4 bases and the J gene lost 8 bases, with 18 bases spanning the gap. The CDR3 is made up of 15 amino acids. CDR3 region: CASSPGGGGFEKLFF. The CDR3 DNA reads TGTGCCAGCAGCCCTGGGGGCGGAGGGTTCGAAAAACTGTTTTTT.

The gene calls are TRBV7-8 and TRBJ2-5; 8 bases line up with TRBD2. This CDR3 contains 16 residues. Trimming cost V 6 bases and J 1 base; bases outside gene matches: 10. CDR1 is SGHVS, CDR2 FQNEAQ, per germline. DNA for the CDR3: TGTGCCAGCAGACCTGCTTTAGCGGGGCCCCAAGAGACCCAGTACTTC. Amino acids: CASRPALAGPQETQYF. Using reference TRBV7-8 and TRBJ2-5 for the parts outside the CDR3, the full variable domain is GAGVSQSPRYKVAKRGQDVALRCDPISGHVSLFWYQQALGQGPEFLTYFQNEAQLDKSGLPSDRFFAERPEGSVSTLKIQRTQQEDSAVYLCASRPALAGPQETQYFGPGTRLLVL.

The chain employs TRBV5-1 and TRBJ2-1; D may be TRBD2 (7 bases). V was trimmed by 6 bases and J by 7 bases, leaving 11 bases between them. The CDR3 extends over 12 amino acids. Germline V lookup: CDR1 SGHRS, CDR2 YFSETQ. CDR3 sequence reads: CASTEGGNEQFF. In DNA, the CDR3 is TGCGCCAGCACGGAGGGGGGGAATGAGCAGTTCTTC. The full variable domain, completed using reference TRBV5-1 and TRBJ2-1, is KAGVTQTPRYLIKTRGQQVTLSCSPISGHRSVSWYQQTPGQGLQFLFEYFSETQRNKGNFPGRFSGRQFSNSRSEMNVSTLELGDSALYLCASTEGGNEQFFGPGTRLTVL.

The chain carries TRBV4-1 and TRBJ2-7; perhaps D is TRBD1 or TRBD2 (5 bases each). The germline V and J ends were trimmed by 10 bases and 2 bases, with 12 bases remaining between them. Germline V CDR1 and CDR2: MGHRA, YSYEKL. This CDR3 contains 12 residues. The CDR3 protein is CATRDRTYEQYF. CDR3 sequence (DNA): TGCGCCACCCGGGACCGCACCTACGAGCAGTACTTC.

This clone was recorded once. A junction end diverges from the germline sequence, so it may reflect a read error. The CDR3 DNA reads as TGTGCCAGCAGAATCGGGACAGCCTTC. Translation gives CASRIGTAF. This chain uses TRBV5-8 with TRBJ2-4; TRBD1 agrees at 7 bases. Germline lookup yields CDR1 SGHTS and CDR2 YDEGEE. The CDR3 runs 9 residues.

The gene calls are TRBV10-3 and TRBJ1-2; no definite D call. CDR3 length: 12 amino acids. Germline V lookup: CDR1 ENHRY, CDR2 SYGVKD. Trimming removed 7 bases at V and 6 bases at J, with 12 bases between. In DNA, the CDR3 is TGTGCCATCACGGGAGGTCGGAATGGCTACACCTTC. Its translation: CAITGGRNGYTF.

CDR3 nucleotide sequence: TGTGCCAGCAGCTTCGTGGCGGGAGGGGGTGAGCAGTTCTTC. Protein sequence: CASSFVAGGGEQFF. V and J are TRBV7-2 and TRBJ2-1; 9 nucleotides align to TRBD2. The CDR3 contains 14 residues. In germline, CDR1 is SGHTA, CDR2 FQGNSA. V dropped 3 bases and J dropped 9; count of bases not matched to a gene: 6.

This clone came up once. The J gene is TRBJ2-7, the V gene TRBV10-3; D is unclear. Germline V gene data show CDR1 as ENHRY and CDR2 as SYGVKD. This CDR3 has 12 amino acids. V lost 2 bases, J lost 2 bases, and 4 bases lay in between. CDR3 nucleotide sequence: TGTGCCATCAGTGAGGGAGCCTACGAGCAGTACTTC. Residues: CAISEGAYEQYF.

The CDR3 loop reads CASSRNAGSAGNTIYF. CDR3 nucleotide sequence: TGTGCCAGCTCTCGAAATGCAGGGTCCGCTGGAAACACCATATATTTT. The V gene is TRBV18, the J gene TRBJ1-3; TRBD1 is a possible D gene (5 bases). The germline CDR1 and CDR2 sequences are KGHSH and LQKENI. V was shortened by 6 bases and J by 2 bases, with 17 bases between the two germline ends. This CDR3 has 16 amino acids.

This clone has only one observation. The chain joins TRBV5-1 to TRBJ2-3, with 8 nucleotides matching TRBD2. This CDR3 has 17 residues. Germline V CDR1 and CDR2: SGHRS, YFSETQ. V lost 2 bases, J lost 3 bases, and 11 bases stayed unmatched. The CDR3, as DNA: TGCGCCAGCAGCTTCTTCGGCGGCAGCGGGGGAACAGATACGCAGTATTTT. Translated: CASSFFGGSGGTDTQYF. Supplemented by reference TRBV5-1 and TRBJ2-3, the full variable domain reads KAGVTQTPRYLIKTRGQQVTLSCSPISGHRSVSWYQQTPGQGLQFLFEYFSETQRNKGNFPGRFSGRQFSNSRSEMNVSTLELGDSALYLCASSFFGGSGGTDTQYFGPGTRLTVL.

The genes are TRBV19 and TRBJ1-5, with 9 bases identical to TRBD1. This CDR3 contains 15 residues. Losses at the gene ends were 5 bases for V and 0 bases for J; bases not matched to a gene: 2. CDR1 is LNHDA and CDR2 is SQIVND in the germline V gene (reference sequence). The chain's CDR3 is CASSWDRDSNQPQHF. The CDR3 DNA is TGTGCCAGTAGTTGGGACAGGGATAGCAATCAGCCCCAGCATTTT.

The chain joins TRBV27 to TRBJ1-5; D perhaps matches TRBD1 (5 bases). The V end lost 7 bases, the J end lost 7 bases, and 17 bases lay between the germline ends. From germline, CDR1 is MNHEY and CDR2 SMNVEV (reference sequence). The CDR3 is 14 amino acids. This chain's CDR3 is CASTPAGGDQPQHF. Written as DNA, the CDR3 is TGTGCCAGCACCCCAGCTGGGGGGGACCAGCCCCAGCATTTT.

This clone has a single count. The V gene is TRBV5-1, the J gene TRBJ1-2; D uncertain. The CDR3 spans 13 residues. The germline gives CDR1 SGHRS, CDR2 YFSETQ. With 9 bases removed from V and 4 bases from J, the gap between germline ends came to 16 bases. CDR3 sequence reads: CATAEDGSYGYTF. The DNA of the CDR3 is TGCGCCACAGCAGAGGACGGCTCCTATGGCTACACCTTC.

The chain employs TRBV18 and TRBJ2-1; weak D call: TRBD2 (6 bases). V lost 1 base and J lost 1, with 14 bases in between. From germline, CDR1 is KGHSH and CDR2 LQKENI. This CDR3 comprises 17 residues. The CDR3 spells CASSPLQSSASYNEQFF. The CDR3 region has the DNA TGTGCCAGCTCACCACTGCAGTCTAGCGCGTCCTACAATGAGCAGTTCTTC.

The chain carries TRBV5-1 and TRBJ2-3; D is unclear. V was pared by 0 bases and J by 3 bases, with 8 bases between. The CDR3 runs 14 residues. Germline loops: CDR1 SGHRS, CDR2 YFSETQ. CDR3 amino acids: CASSLDVMTDTQYF. The CDR3 coding sequence is TGCGCCAGCAGCTTGGATGTAATGACAGATACGCAGTATTTT.

Worth noting for this clone: Germline and junction disagree at one end, which may indicate a read error. The chain combines TRBV18 with TRBJ1-2; D might be TRBD1 (5 bases). This CDR3 is built from 14 residues. Germline V gene sequence: CDR1 KGHSH, CDR2 LQKENI. In nucleotides, the CDR3 is TGTGCCACCTCAAGGGGTCGCGACGGCTATGGCTACACCTTC. Translated, it gives CATSRGRDGYGYTF.